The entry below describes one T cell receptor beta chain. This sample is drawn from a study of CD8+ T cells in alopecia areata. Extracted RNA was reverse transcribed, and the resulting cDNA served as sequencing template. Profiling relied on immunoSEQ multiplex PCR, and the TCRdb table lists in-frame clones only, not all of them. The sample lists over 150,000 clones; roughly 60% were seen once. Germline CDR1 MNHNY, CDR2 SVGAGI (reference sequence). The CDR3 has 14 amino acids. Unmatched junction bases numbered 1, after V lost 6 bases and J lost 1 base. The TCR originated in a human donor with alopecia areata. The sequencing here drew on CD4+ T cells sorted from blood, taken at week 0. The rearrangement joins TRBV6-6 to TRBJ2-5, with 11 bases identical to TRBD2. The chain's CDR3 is CASRLAGAQETQYF. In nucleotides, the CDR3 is TGTGCCAGCAGACTAGCGGGGGCCCAAGAGACCCAGTACTTC.